This entry describes one T cell receptor (beta chain). Antigen specificity is unknown. The data originate from a study of cytomegalovirus exposure and HLA in healthy donors. Study conclusions and caveats: In an earlier analysis, in around 590 donors, most V segments appeared productive either ~87% or ~30% of the time. Through in vitro validation, a few CMV-associated chains were shown to be specific for CMV antigens. In a later analysis, an Asian-associated ancestry cluster reportedly showed fewer N-insertions than the approximately 610-donor mean.

PCR employed 60 Vbeta and 13 Jbeta primers. Libraries were prepared by immunoSEQ multiplex PCR; TCRdb keeps only in-frame clonotypes and omits some of them. Found here are 150,000 to 200,000 clones, about four fifths of them singletons; the top ten hold around 6.1%. This CDR3 comprises 13 residues. The germline V gene has CDR1 MNHEY and CDR2 SVGAGI. Deletions cut 6 bases from V and 2 bases from J, with 11 bases between. The V gene is TRBV6-5, the J gene TRBJ2-7, with D perhaps TRBD1 (6 bases). Source material: PBMCs. The receptor's source is a woman aged 25 to 39 in good health and CMV-seropositive. CDR3 DNA sequence: TGTGCCAGCAGCTTACAGGGTCCCTACGAGCAGTACTTC. As protein: CASSLQGPYEQYF.